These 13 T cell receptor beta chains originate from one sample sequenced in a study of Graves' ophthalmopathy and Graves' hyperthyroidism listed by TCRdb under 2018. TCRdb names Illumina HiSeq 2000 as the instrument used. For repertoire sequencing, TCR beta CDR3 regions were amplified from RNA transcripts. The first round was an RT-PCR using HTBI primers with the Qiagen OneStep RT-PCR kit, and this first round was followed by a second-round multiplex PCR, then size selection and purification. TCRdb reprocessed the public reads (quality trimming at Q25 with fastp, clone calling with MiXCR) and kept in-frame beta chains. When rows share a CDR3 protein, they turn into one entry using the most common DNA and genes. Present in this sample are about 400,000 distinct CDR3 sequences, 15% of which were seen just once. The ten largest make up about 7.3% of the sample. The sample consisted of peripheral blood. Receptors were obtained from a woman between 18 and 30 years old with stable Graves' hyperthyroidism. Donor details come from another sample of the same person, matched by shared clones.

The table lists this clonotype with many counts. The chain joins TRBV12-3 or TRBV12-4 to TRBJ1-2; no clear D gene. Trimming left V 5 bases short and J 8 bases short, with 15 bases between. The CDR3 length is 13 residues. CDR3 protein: CASSDRTQRGYTF. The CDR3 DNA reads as TGTGCCAGCAGTGATAGGACCCAGAGGGGCTACACCTTC.

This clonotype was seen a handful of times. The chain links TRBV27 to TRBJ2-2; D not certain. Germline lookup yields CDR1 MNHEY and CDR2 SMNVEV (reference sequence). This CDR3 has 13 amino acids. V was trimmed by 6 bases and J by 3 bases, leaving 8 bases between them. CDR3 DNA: TGTGCCAGCAGCCCGGGTTACACCGGGGAGCTGTTTTTT. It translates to CASSPGYTGELFF.

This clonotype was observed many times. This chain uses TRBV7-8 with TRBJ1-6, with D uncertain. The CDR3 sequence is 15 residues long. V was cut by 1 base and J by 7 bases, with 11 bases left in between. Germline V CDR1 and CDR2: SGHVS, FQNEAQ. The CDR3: CASSLVRQMNSPLHF. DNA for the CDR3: TGTGCCAGCAGCTTAGTCCGACAAATGAATTCACCCCTCCACTTT.

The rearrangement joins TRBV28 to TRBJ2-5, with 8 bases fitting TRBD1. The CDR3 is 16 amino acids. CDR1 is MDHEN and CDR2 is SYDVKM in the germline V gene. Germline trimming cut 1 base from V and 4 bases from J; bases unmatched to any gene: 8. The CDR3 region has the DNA TGTGCCAGCAGTTTATACGGTGGGACAGGCGCAGAGACCCAGTACTTC. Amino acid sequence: CASSLYGGTGAETQYF.

The CDR3 protein is CASSLGQYYSNQPQHF. The CDR3 DNA is TGTGCCAGCAGTTTGGGGCAGTATTATAGCAATCAGCCCCAGCATTTT. The rearrangement joins TRBV28 to TRBJ1-5; maybe TRBD1 (5 bases). The germline CDR1 and CDR2 sequences are MDHEN and SYDVKM. Trimming took off 3 bases at V and 0 bases at J, with 12 bases between the two ends. The CDR3 runs 16 residues.

CDR3 sequence: CASSFQGLTGELFF. In DNA form, the CDR3 reads TGTGCCAGCAGTTTTCAGGGGCTCACCGGGGAGCTGTTTTTT. The V and J genes are TRBV12-3 or TRBV12-4 and TRBJ2-2; tentative D call: TRBD1 (6 bases). The CDR3 contains 14 residues. Trimming left V 3 bases short and J 4 bases short, with 9 bases between.

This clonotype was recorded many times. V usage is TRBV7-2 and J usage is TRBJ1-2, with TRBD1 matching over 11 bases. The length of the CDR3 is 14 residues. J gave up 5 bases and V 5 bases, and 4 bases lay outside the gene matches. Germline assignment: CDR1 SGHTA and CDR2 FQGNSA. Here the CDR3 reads CASSRGQGAYGYTF. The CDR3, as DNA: TGTGCCAGCAGCCGAGGACAGGGGGCATATGGCTACACCTTC. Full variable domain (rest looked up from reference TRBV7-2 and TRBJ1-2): GAGVSQSPSNKVTEKGKDVELRCDPISGHTALYWYRQSLGQGLEFLIYFQGNSAPDKSGLPSDRFSAERTGGSVSTLTIQRTQQEDSAVYLCASSRGQGAYGYTFGSGTRLTVV.

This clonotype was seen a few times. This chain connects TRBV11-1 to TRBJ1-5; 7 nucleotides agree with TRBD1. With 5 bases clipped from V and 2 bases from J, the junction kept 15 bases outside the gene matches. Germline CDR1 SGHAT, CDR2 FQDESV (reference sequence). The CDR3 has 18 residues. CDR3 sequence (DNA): TGTGCCAGCAGCCAGCAGGGGGAAGATGGGCTTGGCAATCAGCCCCAGCATTTT. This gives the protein CASSQQGEDGLGNQPQHF.

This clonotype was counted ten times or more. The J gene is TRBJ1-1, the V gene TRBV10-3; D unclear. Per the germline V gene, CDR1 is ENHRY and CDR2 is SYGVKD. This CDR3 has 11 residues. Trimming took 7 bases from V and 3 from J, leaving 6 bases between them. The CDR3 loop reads CAIKSDTEAFF. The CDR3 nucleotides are TGTGCCATCAAGAGTGACACTGAAGCTTTCTTT.

As DNA, the CDR3 is TGCGCCAGCAGCCAAGATGAGATTATGGGGCTTGGAAATTCACCCCTCCACTTT. Amino acid sequence: CASSQDEIMGLGNSPLHF. The V and J genes are TRBV4-1 and TRBJ1-6; TRBD1 might be the D (5 bases). Germline V CDR1 and CDR2: MGHRA, YSYEKL. Between the trimmed V and J ends, which lost 0 bases and 7 bases, there was a span of 19 bases. The CDR3 has 18 amino acids.

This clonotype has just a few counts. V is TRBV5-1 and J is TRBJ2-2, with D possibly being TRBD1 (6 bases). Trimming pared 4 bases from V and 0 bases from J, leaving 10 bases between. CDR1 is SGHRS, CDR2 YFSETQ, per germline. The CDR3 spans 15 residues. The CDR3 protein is CASSPGHANTGELFF. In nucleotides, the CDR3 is TGCGCCAGCAGCCCGGGACACGCGAACACCGGGGAGCTGTTTTTT.

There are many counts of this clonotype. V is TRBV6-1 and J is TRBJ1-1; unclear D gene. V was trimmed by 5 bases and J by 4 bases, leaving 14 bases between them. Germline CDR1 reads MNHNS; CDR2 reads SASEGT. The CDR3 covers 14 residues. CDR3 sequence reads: CASSRDSLSTEAFF. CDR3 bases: TGTGCCAGCAGTCGGGATTCCCTCAGCACTGAAGCTTTCTTT.

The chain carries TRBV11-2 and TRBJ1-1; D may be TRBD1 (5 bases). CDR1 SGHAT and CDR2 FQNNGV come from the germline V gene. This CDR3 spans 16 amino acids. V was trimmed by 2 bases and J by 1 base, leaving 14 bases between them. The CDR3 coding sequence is TGTGCCAGCAGCTTAACCCCAATGGGACCGAACACTGAAGCTTTCTTT. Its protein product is CASSLTPMGPNTEAFF.